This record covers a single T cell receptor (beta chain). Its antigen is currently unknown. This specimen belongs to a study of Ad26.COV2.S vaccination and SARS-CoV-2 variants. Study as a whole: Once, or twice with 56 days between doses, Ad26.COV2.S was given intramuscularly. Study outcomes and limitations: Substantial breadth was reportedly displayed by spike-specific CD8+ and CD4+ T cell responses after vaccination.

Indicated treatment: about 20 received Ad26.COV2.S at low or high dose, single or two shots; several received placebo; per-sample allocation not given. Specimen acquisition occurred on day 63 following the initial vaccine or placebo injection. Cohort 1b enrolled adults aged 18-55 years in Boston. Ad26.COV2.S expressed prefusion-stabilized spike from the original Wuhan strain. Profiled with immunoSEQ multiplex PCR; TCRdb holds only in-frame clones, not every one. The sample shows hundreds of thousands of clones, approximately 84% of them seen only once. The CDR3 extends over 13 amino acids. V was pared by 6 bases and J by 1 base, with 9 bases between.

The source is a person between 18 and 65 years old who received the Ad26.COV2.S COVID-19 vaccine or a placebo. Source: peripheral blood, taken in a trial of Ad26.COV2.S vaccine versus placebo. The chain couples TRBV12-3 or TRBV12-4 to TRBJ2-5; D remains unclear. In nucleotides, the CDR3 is TGTGCCAGCAGACCTGGACGCCAAGAGACCCAGTACTTC. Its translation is CASRPGRQETQYF.